These 25 T cell receptor beta chains were all obtained from the same sample, sequenced in a study of blood T cells in healthy people across ages. The second PCR ran 7 to 11 cycles with a sample-barcoded 5' primer and J-beta primers. TCRdb analysed the 5' RACE reads with MiXCR anew, one entry per CDR3 protein. The sample holds about 1,400,000 distinct CDR3 sequences; about 43% are singletons and the top ten take 7.9%. The sample comprised blood. All receptors derive from a woman under 30 in good health.

The V and J genes are TRBV28 and TRBJ1-6; D gene uncertain. The CDR3 sequence is 14 residues long. The V and J ends lost 9 bases and 0 bases respectively, with 9 bases between them. CDR1 and CDR2 (germline): MDHEN, SYDVKM. The CDR3 is CASWADSYNSPLHF. The CDR3 DNA reads TGTGCCAGTTGGGCAGACTCCTATAATTCACCCCTCCACTTT.

This clonotype was counted a few times. V is TRBV20-1 and J is TRBJ2-5; the D is unclear. From germline, CDR1 is DFQATT and CDR2 SNEGSKA (reference sequence). V shed 0 bases and J shed 1 base, with 9 bases lying between them. The CDR3 runs to 14 residues. The CDR3: CSARDWATQETQYF. The CDR3 DNA is TGCAGTGCTAGAGATTGGGCTACCCAAGAGACCCAGTACTTC.

The sample holds a few counts of this clonotype. This chain connects TRBV5-1 to TRBJ2-5, with 13 bases aligning to TRBD2. Looked up from germline, CDR1 is SGHRS and CDR2 is YFSETQ. Trimming at V came to 1 base and at J to 4 bases, leaving 4 bases not matched to a gene. The CDR3 has 16 residues. The CDR3 here is CASSLTSGRARETQYF. The DNA of the CDR3 is TGCGCCAGCAGCTTGACTAGCGGGAGGGCCCGAGAGACCCAGTACTTC.

The CDR3 nucleotides are TGTGCCAGCAGCCCAAGGGACAGCGAACCATATGGCTACACCTTC. Translated: CASSPRDSEPYGYTF. The chain is built from TRBV13 and TRBJ1-2, with TRBD1 matching over 7 bases. Germline lookup yields CDR1 PRHDT and CDR2 FYEKMQ (reference sequence). J gave up 5 bases and V 5 bases, and 11 bases lay outside the gene matches. CDR3 length equals 15 residues.

The CDR3 DNA reads as TGTGCCAGCAGCGTAGCTGCAAGGGACGGGGAGCTGTTTTTT. This codes for CASSVAARDGELFF. V is TRBV9 and J is TRBJ2-2; no firm D call. In germline, CDR1 is SGDLS, CDR2 YYNGEE. The CDR3 length is 14 residues. V was shortened by 0 bases and J by 7 bases, with 10 bases between the two germline ends.

Details on this clonotype: A clone one base away is much larger, so this may be a read error. The rearrangement joins TRBV2 to TRBJ2-5; D is undetermined. Per germline, CDR1 SNHLY and CDR2 FYNNEI. CDR3 length: 13 amino acids. The germline V and J ends were trimmed by 2 bases and 11 bases, with 15 bases remaining between them. The CDR3 region is CASSESSYREQYF. The DNA of the CDR3 is TGTGCCAGCAGTGAATCGAGTTATCGTGAGCAGTACTTC.

The chain links TRBV12-5 to TRBJ2-3; the D is unclear. CDR1 LGHNT and CDR2 FRNRAP come from the germline V gene. The CDR3 is 11 amino acids. Trimming took off 7 bases at V and 2 bases at J, with 4 bases between the two ends. CDR3 bases: TGTGCTAGTGCAGCCACAGATACGCAGTATTTT. Protein: CASAATDTQYF.

This clonotype was found a few times. The genes are TRBV25-1 and TRBJ2-7; tentatively, D is TRBD2 (6 bases). Trimming took off 2 bases at V and 5 bases at J, with 13 bases between the two ends. Germline CDR1 reads MGHDK; CDR2 reads SYGVNS. The CDR3 runs 14 residues. Here the CDR3 DNA reads TGTGCCAGCAGTGAAGCGGGAAAGGGGAACGAGCAGTACTTC. Residues: CASSEAGKGNEQYF.

V is TRBV12-3 or TRBV12-4 and J is TRBJ2-3, with D possibly being TRBD2 (5 bases). V lost 6 bases to trimming and J lost 6 bases, with 13 bases between them. This CDR3 has 13 residues. The CDR3 is CASSSDSNDTQYF. CDR3 DNA: TGTGCCAGCAGCTCGGACTCGAACGATACGCAGTATTTT.

The chain has TRBV7-6 and TRBJ2-1; D perhaps matches TRBD2 (5 bases). V was clipped by 4 bases and J by 1 base, with 8 bases between them. The CDR3 has 14 residues. CDR1 and CDR2 (germline): SGHVS, FNYEAQ. The CDR3 DNA follows: TGTGCCAGCAGCTCTCGGGGATCCTACAATGAGCAGTTCTTC. Residues: CASSSRGSYNEQFF.

This rearrangement joins TRBV7-3 to TRBJ2-1; D may match TRBD1 or TRBD2 (6 bases each). From germline, CDR1 is SGHTA and CDR2 FQGTGA. V was pared by 1 base and J by 7 bases, with 23 bases between. The CDR3 is 18 amino acids. CDR3 bases: TGTGCCAGCAGCTTAAATGCCGCAGGTCGGGGGCAAGCAAATGAGCAGTTCTTC. It yields the protein CASSLNAAGRGQANEQFF. Complete variable domain (other parts from reference TRBV7-3 and TRBJ2-1): GAGVSQTPSNKVTEKGKYVELRCDPISGHTALYWYRQSLGQGPEFLIYFQGTGAADDSGLPNDRFFAVRPEGSVSTLKIQRTERGDSAVYLCASSLNAAGRGQANEQFFGPGTRLTVL.

This chain uses TRBV12-3 or TRBV12-4 with TRBJ1-1; D might be TRBD1 (5 bases). Trimming pared 8 bases from V and 3 bases from J, leaving 13 bases between. The CDR3 sequence is 13 residues long. CDR3 in amino acids: CASWAWGYTEAFF. CDR3 DNA: TGTGCCAGCTGGGCGTGGGGGTACACTGAAGCTTTCTTT.

Concerning this clonotype: The junction does not match germline at one end; this may be a read error. The chain combines TRBV20-1 with TRBJ1-4; D gene uncertain. From germline, CDR1 is DFQATT and CDR2 SNEGSKA (reference sequence). CDR3 length: 13 residues. The CDR3 sequence: CSAGRNLNENLFF. The CDR3, as DNA: TGCAGTGCTGGCCGGAATCTTAATGAAAACCTGTTTTTT.

J is TRBJ1-5 and V is TRBV6-2 or TRBV6-3, with D possibly matching TRBD1 (6 bases). Germline assignment: CDR1 MNHEY and CDR2 SVGEGT. The CDR3 length is 15 residues. Deletions cut 6 bases from V and 3 bases from J, with 15 bases between. The CDR3 reads CASSPGGGDNQPQHF. DNA for the CDR3: TGTGCCAGCAGCCCTGGGGGGGGCGACAATCAGCCCCAGCATTTT.

The chain joins TRBV30 to TRBJ1-4, with 7 bases that match TRBD1. Germline-derived CDR1 and CDR2 are GTSNPN and SVGIG (reference sequence). The CDR3 has 16 residues. After removal of 3 bases from V and 7 bases from J, the junction contained 14 bases not matched to a gene. CDR3 DNA sequence: TGTGCCTGGAGCCTCCTCCTCCCAGGGGGGGGTGAAAAACTGTTTTTT. As protein: CAWSLLLPGGGEKLFF.

The CDR3 loop is CASSLTDFGYTF. In DNA, the CDR3 is TGTGCCAGCAGCTTAACGGACTTTGGCTACACCTTC. This chain links TRBV7-2 with TRBJ1-2; no definite D call. The CDR3 is 12 amino acids. The ends were cut back, 2 bases at V and 7 bases at J, with 8 bases in the middle. Per germline, CDR1 SGHTA and CDR2 FQGNSA.

Of note for this clonotype: Just one base apart from a much larger clone, this may be a read error. The genes are TRBV12-3 or TRBV12-4 and TRBJ2-1, with 7 bases matching TRBD1. The J call is doubtful: the DNA matches TRBJ2-7 better. The length of the CDR3 is 15 residues. The CDR3 protein is CASSPPGQPYNEQYF. DNA of the CDR3: TGTGCCAGCAGTCCTCCGGGACAGCCCTACAATGAGCAGTACTTC.

A remark on this clonotype: A much larger clone is a single base away; this may be a read error. The chain joins TRBV5-4 to TRBJ2-5; 8 positions agree with TRBD2. The germline V gene has CDR1 SGHNT and CDR2 YYREEE (reference sequence). The CDR3 has 15 amino acids. CDR3 nucleotide sequence: TGTGCCAGCAGCTTGGAAGCGGGAGTCCAAGAGACCCGGTACTTC. It encodes CASSLEAGVQETRYF. Filled out from reference TRBV5-4 and TRBJ2-5, the complete variable domain reads ETGVTQSPTHLIKTRGQQVTLRCSSQSGHNTVSWYQQALGQGPQFIFQYYREEENGRGNFPPRFSGLQFPNYSSELNVNALELDDSALYLCASSLEAGVQETRYFGPGTRLLVL.

The sample holds a few counts of this clonotype. The J gene is TRBJ1-2, the V gene TRBV29-1, with TRBD1 identical over 7 bases. J gave up 3 bases and V 4 bases, and 5 bases lay outside the gene matches. The CDR3 has 13 amino acids. Germline loops: CDR1 SQVTM, CDR2 ANQGSEA. The CDR3: CSVGTGAHYGYTF. DNA for the CDR3: TGCAGCGTTGGGACAGGCGCTCACTATGGCTACACCTTC.

This clonotype was seen more than once but under ten times. V is TRBV15 and J is TRBJ2-3; the D is unclear. Trimming pared 1 base from V and 1 base from J, leaving 15 bases between. Germline V gives CDR1 LNHNV, CDR2 YYDKDF (reference sequence). This CDR3 has 17 residues. For the CDR3, the DNA is TGTGCCACCAGCAGAGCTATCGGCGCCCAGGGCACAGATACGCAGTATTTT. This encodes CATSRAIGAQGTDTQYF.

The CDR3 DNA reads as TGTGCCAGCAGAAAGCGGGACGACGAGCAGTACTTC. Amino acid sequence: CASRKRDDEQYF. The chain combines TRBV21-1 with TRBJ2-7. TRBV21-1 is designated a pseudogene. This CDR3 contains 12 residues.

This clonotype has more than one count but fewer than ten. The V and J genes are TRBV6-2 or TRBV6-3 and TRBJ1-2; no definite D call. CDR3 size: 13 residues. Germline CDR1 MNHEY, CDR2 SVGEGT. V dropped 6 bases and J dropped 0 bases, with 8 bases sitting between them. In DNA form, the CDR3 reads TGTGCCAGCAGCCGGGCAGCTAACTATGGCTACACCTTC. Its translation: CASSRAANYGYTF.

This clonotype was seen a handful of times. V and J are TRBV3-1 and TRBJ2-3; D not certain. Trimming removed 2 bases at V and 9 bases at J, with 9 bases between. This CDR3 comprises 12 residues. Germline CDR1 reads LGHDT; CDR2 reads YNNKEL (reference sequence). CDR3 loop: CASSQTPVTQYF. As DNA, the CDR3 is TGTGCCAGCAGCCAAACCCCGGTGACGCAGTATTTT.

V gene TRBV6-1 combines with J gene TRBJ1-1, with D hard to call. Germline values: CDR1 MNHNS, CDR2 SASEGT. Trimming removed 0 bases at V and 5 bases at J, with 10 bases between. This CDR3 has 14 residues. CDR3 residues: CASSEAVSGTEAFF. Written as DNA, the CDR3 is TGTGCCAGCAGTGAAGCGGTAAGCGGGACTGAAGCTTTCTTT.

The chain uses TRBV6-2 or TRBV6-3 and TRBJ2-5; D gene ambiguous. CDR1 and CDR2 (germline): MNHEY, SVGEGT. V lost 4 bases and J lost 2, with 14 bases in between. The CDR3 loop spans 15 amino acids. The CDR3 nucleotides read TGTGCCAGCAGTTCCACGTTTGGTTCGCAAGAGACCCAGTACTTC. Translating gives CASSSTFGSQETQYF.